Presented here are 2 T cell receptor beta chains from one specimen sequenced in a study of STAT5B mutations in CD4+ large granular lymphocyte leukemia. TCRdb's copy holds only in-frame clones and misses some; the assay was immunoSEQ multiplex PCR. This repertoire shows tens of thousands of clones, 65% to 75% found once; its top ten account for approximately 0.99%. The material sequenced was CD4+ T cells from blood buffy coats. The receptors were sampled from a human donor in good health.

V is TRBV29-1 and J is TRBJ2-1; unclear D gene. The germline CDR1 and CDR2 sequences are SQVTM and ANQGSEA. Deletions cut 3 bases from V and 10 bases from J, with 16 bases between. The CDR3 is 13 amino acids. DNA for the CDR3: TGCAGCGTTGATTTGACCAACTTTGGGGAGCAGTTCTTC. Translating gives CSVDLTNFGEQFF.

The table lists this clone with a few counts. The V call is TRBV10-3, the J call TRBJ1-6, with D possibly TRBD1 on 5 matching bases. The CDR3 loop spans 14 amino acids. Between the trimmed V and J ends, which lost 8 bases and 6 bases, there was a span of 14 bases. CDR1 and CDR2 from the germline V gene are ENHRY and SYGVKD. The CDR3: CAIGWDGINSPLHF. The CDR3 nucleotides read TGTGCCATCGGTTGGGACGGGATTAATTCACCCCTCCACTTT.